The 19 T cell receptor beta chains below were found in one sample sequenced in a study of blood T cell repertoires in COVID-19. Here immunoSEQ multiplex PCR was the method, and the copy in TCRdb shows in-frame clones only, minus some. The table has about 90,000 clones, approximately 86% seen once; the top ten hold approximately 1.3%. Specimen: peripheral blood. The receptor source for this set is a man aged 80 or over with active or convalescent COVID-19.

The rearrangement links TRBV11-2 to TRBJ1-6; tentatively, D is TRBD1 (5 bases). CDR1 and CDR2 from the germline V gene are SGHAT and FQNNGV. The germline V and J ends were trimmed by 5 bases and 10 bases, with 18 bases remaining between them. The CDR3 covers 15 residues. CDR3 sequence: CASSTLNRIRSPLHF. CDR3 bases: TGTGCCAGCAGCACTTTAAACAGGATACGGTCACCCCTCCACTTT.

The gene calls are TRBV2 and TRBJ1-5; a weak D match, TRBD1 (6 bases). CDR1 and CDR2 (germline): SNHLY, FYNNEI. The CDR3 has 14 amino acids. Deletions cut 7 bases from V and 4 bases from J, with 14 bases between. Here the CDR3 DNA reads TGTGCCAGCACGCTACAGGGAAATAATCAGCCCCAGCATTTT. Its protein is CASTLQGNNQPQHF.

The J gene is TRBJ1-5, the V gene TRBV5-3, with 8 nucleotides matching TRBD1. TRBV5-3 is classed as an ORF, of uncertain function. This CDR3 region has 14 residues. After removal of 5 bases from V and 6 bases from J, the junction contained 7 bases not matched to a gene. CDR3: CARRGGQGCQPQHF. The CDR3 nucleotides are TGTGCCAGAAGGGGAGGACAGGGTTGTCAGCCCCAGCATTTT.

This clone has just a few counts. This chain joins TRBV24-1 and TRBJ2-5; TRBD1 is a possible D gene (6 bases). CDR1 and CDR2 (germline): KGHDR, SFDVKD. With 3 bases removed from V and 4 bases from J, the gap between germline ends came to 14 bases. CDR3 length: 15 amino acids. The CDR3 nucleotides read TGTGCCACCAGTGATCCAACAGGGATGCGAGAGACCCAGTACTTC. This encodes CATSDPTGMRETQYF.

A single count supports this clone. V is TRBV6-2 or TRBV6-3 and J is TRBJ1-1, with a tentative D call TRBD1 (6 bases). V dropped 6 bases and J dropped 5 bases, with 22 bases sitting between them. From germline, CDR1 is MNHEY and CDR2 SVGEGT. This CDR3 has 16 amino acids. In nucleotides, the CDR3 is TGTGCCAGCAGCCGCCCGGGGGGCCCTAGCGAGACTGAAGCTTTCTTT. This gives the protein CASSRPGGPSETEAFF.

In DNA, the CDR3 is TGCGCCAGCAGCCAAGAGGGGGGTATTGAAGCTTTCTTT. It encodes CASSQEGGIEAFF. This sequence joins TRBV4-1 and TRBJ1-1, with a weak D call TRBD1 (5 bases). This CDR3 contains 13 residues. V gave up 0 bases and J gave up 7 bases, with 9 bases separating them. Germline-derived CDR1 and CDR2 are MGHRA and YSYEKL.

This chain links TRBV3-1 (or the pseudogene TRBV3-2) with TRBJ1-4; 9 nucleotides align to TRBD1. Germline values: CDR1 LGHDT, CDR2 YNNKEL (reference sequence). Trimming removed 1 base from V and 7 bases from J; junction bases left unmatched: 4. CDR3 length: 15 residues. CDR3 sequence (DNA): TGTGCCAGCAGCCAAGCCGGGACAGGGTTTGAAAAACTGTTTTTT. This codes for CASSQAGTGFEKLFF.

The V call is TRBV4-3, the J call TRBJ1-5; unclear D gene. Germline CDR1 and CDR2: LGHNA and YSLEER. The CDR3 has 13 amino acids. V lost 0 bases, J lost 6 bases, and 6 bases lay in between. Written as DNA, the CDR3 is TGCGCCAGCAGCCAAGATATTCGTCAGCCCCAGCATTTT. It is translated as CASSQDIRQPQHF.

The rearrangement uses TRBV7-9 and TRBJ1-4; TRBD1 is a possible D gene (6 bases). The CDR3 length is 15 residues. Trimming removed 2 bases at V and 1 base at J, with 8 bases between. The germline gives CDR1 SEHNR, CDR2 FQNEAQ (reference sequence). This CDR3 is CASSLSRGTNEKLFF. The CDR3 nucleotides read TGTGCCAGCAGCTTATCCAGGGGAACTAATGAAAAACTGTTTTTT.

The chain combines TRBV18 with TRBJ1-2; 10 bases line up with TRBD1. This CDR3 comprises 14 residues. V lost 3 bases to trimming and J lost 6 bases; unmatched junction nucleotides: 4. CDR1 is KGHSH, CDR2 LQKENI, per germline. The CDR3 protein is CASSPAGTGDGYTF. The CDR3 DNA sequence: TGTGCCAGCTCACCGGCCGGGACAGGGGATGGCTACACCTTC.

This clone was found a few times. CDR3 nucleotide sequence: TGTGCCAGCAGCTTAATGGGCCAGGGCGAGCAGTACTTC. It is translated as CASSLMGQGEQYF. V gene TRBV11-2 combines with J gene TRBJ2-7, with D tentatively TRBD1 (5 bases). CDR3 size: 13 residues. Trimming removed 2 bases at V and 6 bases at J, with 11 bases between. Germline CDR1 reads SGHAT; CDR2 reads FQNNGV.

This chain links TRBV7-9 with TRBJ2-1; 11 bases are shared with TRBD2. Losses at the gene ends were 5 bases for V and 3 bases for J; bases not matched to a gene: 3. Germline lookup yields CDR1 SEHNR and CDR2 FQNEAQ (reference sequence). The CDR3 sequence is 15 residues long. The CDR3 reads CASSVGTSGYNEQFF. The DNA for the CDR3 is TGTGCCAGCAGCGTCGGGACTAGCGGCTACAATGAGCAGTTCTTC.

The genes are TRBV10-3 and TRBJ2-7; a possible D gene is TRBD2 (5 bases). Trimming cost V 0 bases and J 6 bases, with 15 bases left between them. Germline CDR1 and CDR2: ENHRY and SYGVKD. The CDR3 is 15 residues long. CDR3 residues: CAISESLSASGEQYF. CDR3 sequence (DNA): TGTGCCATCAGTGAGTCGCTTAGCGCTTCGGGCGAGCAGTACTTC.

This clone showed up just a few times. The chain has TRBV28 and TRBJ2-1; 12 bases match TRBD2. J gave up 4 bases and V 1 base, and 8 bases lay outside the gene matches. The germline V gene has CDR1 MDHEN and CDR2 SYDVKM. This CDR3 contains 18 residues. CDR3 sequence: CASSLLGAGTSGYNEQFF. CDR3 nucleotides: TGTGCCAGCAGTTTATTAGGTGCCGGGACTAGCGGGTACAATGAGCAGTTCTTC.

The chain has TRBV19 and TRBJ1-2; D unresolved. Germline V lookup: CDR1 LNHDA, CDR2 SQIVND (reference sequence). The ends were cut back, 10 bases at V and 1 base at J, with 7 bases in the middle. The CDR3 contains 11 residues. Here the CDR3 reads CATKYNYGYTF. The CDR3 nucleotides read TGTGCCACTAAGTATAACTATGGCTACACCTTC.

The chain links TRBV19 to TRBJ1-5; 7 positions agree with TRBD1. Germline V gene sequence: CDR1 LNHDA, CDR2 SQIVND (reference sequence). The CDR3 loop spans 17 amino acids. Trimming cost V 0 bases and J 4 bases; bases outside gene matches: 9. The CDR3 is CASSIDLRVRGNQPQHF. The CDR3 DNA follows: TGTGCCAGTAGTATAGATCTTCGGGTCAGGGGGAATCAGCCCCAGCATTTT.

This chain's CDR3 is CASSWGEVEETQYF. CDR3 nucleotide sequence: TGCGCCAGCAGCTGGGGGGAGGTTGAAGAGACCCAGTACTTC. This chain joins TRBV5-1 and TRBJ2-5; maybe TRBD2 (6 bases). The CDR3 loop spans 14 amino acids. V lost 3 bases to trimming and J lost 3 bases, with 12 bases between them. CDR1 and CDR2 from the germline V gene are SGHRS and YFSETQ.

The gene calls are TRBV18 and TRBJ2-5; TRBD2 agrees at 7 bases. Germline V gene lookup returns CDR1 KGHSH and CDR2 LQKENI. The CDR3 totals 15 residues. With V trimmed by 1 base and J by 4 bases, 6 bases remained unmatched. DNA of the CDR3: TGTGCCAGCTCACCACTTAGCACTAGCGTAGAGACCCAGTACTTC. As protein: CASSPLSTSVETQYF.

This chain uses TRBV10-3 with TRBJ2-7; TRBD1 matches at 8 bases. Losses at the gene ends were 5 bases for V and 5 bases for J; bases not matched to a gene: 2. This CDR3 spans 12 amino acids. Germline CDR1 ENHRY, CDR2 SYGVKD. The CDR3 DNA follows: TGTGCCATCAGTATGACAGGGGACGAGCAGTACTTC. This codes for CAISMTGDEQYF.